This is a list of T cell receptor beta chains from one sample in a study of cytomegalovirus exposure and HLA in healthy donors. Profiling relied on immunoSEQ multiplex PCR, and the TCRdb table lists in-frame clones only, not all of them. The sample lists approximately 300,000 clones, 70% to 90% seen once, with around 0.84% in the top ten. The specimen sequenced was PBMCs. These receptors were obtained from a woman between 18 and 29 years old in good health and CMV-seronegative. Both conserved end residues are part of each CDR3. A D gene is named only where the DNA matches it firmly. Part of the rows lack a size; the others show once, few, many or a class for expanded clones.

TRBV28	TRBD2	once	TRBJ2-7	TGTGCCAGCAGTTTGGTTTTGCGGGAGGCTTACCACGAGCAGTACTTC	CASSLVLREAYHEQYF
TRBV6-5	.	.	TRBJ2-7	TGTGCCAGCAGTCCCCAGGGAGGTGGCTCCTACGAGCAGTACTTC	CASSPQGGGSYEQYF
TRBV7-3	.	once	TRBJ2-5	TGTGCCAGCAGCTTCAGGGTTGGCGAGACCCAGTACTTC	CASSFRVGETQYF
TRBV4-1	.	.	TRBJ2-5	TGCGCCAGCAGCCAAGTTACAGTTCAAGAGACCCAGTACTTC	CASSQVTVQETQYF
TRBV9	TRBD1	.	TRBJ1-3	TGTGCCAGCAGCGACGGGACAGGGAAAAACACCATATATTTT	CASSDGTGKNTIYF
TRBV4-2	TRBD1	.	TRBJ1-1	TGTGCCAGCAGCCGTACAGGGGGCACTGAAGCTTTCTTT	CASSRTGGTEAFF
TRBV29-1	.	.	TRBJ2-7	TGCAGCGTTGGTTCCCAGGGGAGCTCCTACGAGCAGTACTTC	CSVGSQGSSYEQYF
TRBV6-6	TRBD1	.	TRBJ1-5	TGTGCCAGCAGGCCTTATACAGGGGATCAGCCCCAGCATTTT	CASRPYTGDQPQHF
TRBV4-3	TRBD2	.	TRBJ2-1	TGCGCCAGCAGCCAAGGAACCGGGAGGGCCGGGGATGAGCAGTTCTTC	CASSQGTGRAGDEQFF
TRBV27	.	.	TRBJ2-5	TGTGCCAGCAGTTTATTCGGGGTAGCGGCCACCCAAGAGACCCAGTACTTC	CASSLFGVAATQETQYF
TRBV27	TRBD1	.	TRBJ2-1	TGTGCCAGCAGCCGACAGGGGTCGGGTGAGCAGTTCTTC	CASSRQGSGEQFF
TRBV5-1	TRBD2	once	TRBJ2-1	TGCGCCAGCAGCTCGGCGGGAGGAACCTACAATGAGCAGTTCTTC	CASSSAGGTYNEQFF
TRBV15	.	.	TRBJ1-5	TGTGCCACCAAGGCCACAGGTACGAATCAGCCCCAGCATTTT	CATKATGTNQPQHF
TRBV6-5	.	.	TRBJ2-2	TGTGCCAGCAGGCCAAACCTGAGTGGGGAGCTGTTTTTT	CASRPNLSGELFF
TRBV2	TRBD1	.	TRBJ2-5	TGTGCCAGCAGTAGGACAGGGGGGCAAGAGACCCAGTACTTC	CASSRTGGQETQYF
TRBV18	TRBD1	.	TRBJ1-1	TGTGCCAGCTCACCAGACAGGGACACTGAAGCTTTCTTT	CASSPDRDTEAFF
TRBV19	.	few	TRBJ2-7	TGTGCCAGTAGTAGAGGGGGAACCTACGAGCAGTACTTC	CASSRGGTYEQYF
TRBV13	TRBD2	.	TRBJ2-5	TGTGCCAGCAGCATGGGACTAGCGGGAGGGGAGACCCAGTACTTC	CASSMGLAGGETQYF
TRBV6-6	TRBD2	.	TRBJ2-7	TGTGCCAGCAGTTACGGCGCTAGCGGGGGAGGCCACGAGCAGTACTTC	CASSYGASGGGHEQYF
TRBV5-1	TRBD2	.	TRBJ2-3	TGCGCCAGCAGCACAAGACTAGCGGGAGGGGGTATTGCTGGCACAGATACGCAGTATTTT	CASSTRLAGGGIAGTDTQYF
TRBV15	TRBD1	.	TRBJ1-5	TGTGCCACCAGCAGAGCCACAGGGGTGGATCAGCCCCAGCATTTT	CATSRATGVDQPQHF
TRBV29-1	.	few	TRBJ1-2	TGCAGCGTTGACCCGGGAAGCTATGGCTACACCTTC	CSVDPGSYGYTF
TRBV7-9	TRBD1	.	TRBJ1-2	TGTGCCAGCAGGCCGGGACAGGGGGGCGGCTACACCTTC	CASRPGQGGGYTF
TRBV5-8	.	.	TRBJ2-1	TGTGCCAGCAGCCAACTAGGCGGGAATGAGCAGTTCTTC	CASSQLGGNEQFF
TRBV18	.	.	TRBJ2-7	TGTGCCAGCTCAACCGGGACAAAAGCCCCTTACGAGCAGTACTTC	CASSTGTKAPYEQYF
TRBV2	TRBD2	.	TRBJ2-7	TGTGCCAGCAGCCCCAGGACTAGCGGAACCTACGAGCAGTACTTC	CASSPRTSGTYEQYF
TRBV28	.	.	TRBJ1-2	TGTGCCAGCAGTTCAGACAGTCTCTATGGCTACACCTTC	CASSSDSLYGYTF
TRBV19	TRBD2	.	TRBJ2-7	TGTGCCAGTAGTCCGACCCTCCGGGCTAGCGGGAGCTACGAGCAGTACTTC	CASSPTLRASGSYEQYF
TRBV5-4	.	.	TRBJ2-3	TGTGCCAGCAGTCATCCGTATAGCGCAGATACGCAGTATTTT	CASSHPYSADTQYF
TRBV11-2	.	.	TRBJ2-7	TGTGCCAGCAGCTTTGGAGGGACGGGGAGCTCCTACGAGCAGTACTTC	CASSFGGTGSSYEQYF
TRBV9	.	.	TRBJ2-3	TGTGCCAGCAGCCCCGACAACACAGATACGCAGTATTTT	CASSPDNTDTQYF
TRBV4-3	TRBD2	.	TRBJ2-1	TGCGCCAGCAGCCAAGATGTAGCGGGAGCCATCAATGAGCAGTTCTTC	CASSQDVAGAINEQFF
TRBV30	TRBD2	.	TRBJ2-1	TGTGCCTGCAAGCCGTCTAGCGGGAGCTACAATGAGCAGTTCTTC	CACKPSSGSYNEQFF
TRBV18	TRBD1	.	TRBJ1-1	TGTGCCAGCTTACCGCGGACAGGTACATTCACTGAAGCTTTCTTT	CASLPRTGTFTEAFF
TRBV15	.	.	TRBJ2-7	TGTGCCACCAGCTTCCGGCACGACAAAGCCTACGAGCAGTACTTC	CATSFRHDKAYEQYF
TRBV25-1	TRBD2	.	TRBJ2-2	TGTGCCAGCAGTGACTCCGGGACTAGTTTAACCGGGGAGCTGTTTTTT	CASSDSGTSLTGELFF